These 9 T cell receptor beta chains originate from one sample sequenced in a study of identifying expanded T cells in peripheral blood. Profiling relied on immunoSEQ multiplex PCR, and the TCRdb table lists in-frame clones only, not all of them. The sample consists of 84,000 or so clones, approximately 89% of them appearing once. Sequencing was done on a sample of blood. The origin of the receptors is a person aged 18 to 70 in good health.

CDR3 region: CASSTGEAPTTDTQYF. In nucleotides, the CDR3 is TGTGCCAGCAGCACCGGGGAGGCCCCCACCACAGATACGCAGTATTTT. The J gene is TRBJ2-3, the V gene TRBV5-4, with a possible D match to TRBD2 (6 bases). The CDR3 sequence is 16 residues long. Per the germline V gene, CDR1 is SGHNT and CDR2 is YYREEE (reference sequence). V was clipped by 4 bases and J by 2 bases, with 17 bases between them.

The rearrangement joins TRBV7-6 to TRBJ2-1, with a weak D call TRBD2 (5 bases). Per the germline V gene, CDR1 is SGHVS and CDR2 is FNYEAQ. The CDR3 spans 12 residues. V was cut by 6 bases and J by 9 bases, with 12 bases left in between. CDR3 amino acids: CASSNFEGEQFF. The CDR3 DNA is TGTGCCAGCAGTAATTTCGAGGGTGAGCAGTTCTTC.

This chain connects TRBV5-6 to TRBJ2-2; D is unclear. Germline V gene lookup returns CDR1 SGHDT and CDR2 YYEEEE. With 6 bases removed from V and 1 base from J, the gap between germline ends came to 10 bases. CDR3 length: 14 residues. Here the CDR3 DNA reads TGTGCCAGCACCTTCCTGCGGAACACCGGGGAGCTGTTTTTT. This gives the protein CASTFLRNTGELFF.

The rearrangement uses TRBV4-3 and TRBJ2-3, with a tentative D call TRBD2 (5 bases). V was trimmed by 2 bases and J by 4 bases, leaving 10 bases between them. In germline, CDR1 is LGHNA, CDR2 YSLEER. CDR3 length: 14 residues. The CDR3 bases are TGCGCCAGCAGCCAAAAGCTCGGGGCAGATACGCAGTATTTT. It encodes CASSQKLGADTQYF.

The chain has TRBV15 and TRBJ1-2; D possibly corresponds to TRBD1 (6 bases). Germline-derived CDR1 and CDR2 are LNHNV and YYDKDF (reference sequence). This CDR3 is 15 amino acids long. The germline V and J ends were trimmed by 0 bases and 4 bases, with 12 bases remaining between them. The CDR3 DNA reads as TGTGCCACCAGCAGAGATGGGGGGGGCGCCTATGGCTACACCTTC. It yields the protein CATSRDGGGAYGYTF.

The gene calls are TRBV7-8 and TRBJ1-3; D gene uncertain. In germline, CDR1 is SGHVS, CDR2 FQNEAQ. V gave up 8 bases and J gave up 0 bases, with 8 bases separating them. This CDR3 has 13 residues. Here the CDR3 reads CASSIYSGNTIYF. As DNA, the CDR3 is TGTGCCAGCTCAATCTACTCTGGAAACACCATATATTTT.

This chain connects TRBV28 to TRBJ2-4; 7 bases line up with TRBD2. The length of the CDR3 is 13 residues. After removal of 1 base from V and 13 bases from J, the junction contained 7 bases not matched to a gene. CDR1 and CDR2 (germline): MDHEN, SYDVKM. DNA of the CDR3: TGTGCCAGCAGTTTATCATCCCGGCGGGGGCAGTACTTC. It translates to CASSLSSRRGQYF.

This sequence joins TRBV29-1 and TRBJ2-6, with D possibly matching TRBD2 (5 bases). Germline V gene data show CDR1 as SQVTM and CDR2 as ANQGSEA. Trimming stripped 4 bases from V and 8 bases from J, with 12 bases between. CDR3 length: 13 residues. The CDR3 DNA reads TGCAGCGTTGGAAGGACTGAATCCAACGTCCTGACTTTC. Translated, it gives CSVGRTESNVLTF.

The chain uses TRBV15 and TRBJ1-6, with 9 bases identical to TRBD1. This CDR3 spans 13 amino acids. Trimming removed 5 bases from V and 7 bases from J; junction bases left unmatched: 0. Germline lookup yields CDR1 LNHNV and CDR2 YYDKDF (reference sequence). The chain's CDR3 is CATSGQGNSPLHF. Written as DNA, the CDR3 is TGTGCCACCAGCGGACAGGGGAATTCACCCCTCCACTTT.